This entry lists 5 T cell receptor beta chains sequenced from one sample in a study of T cells in Graves' hyperthyroidism and ophthalmopathy. TCR beta CDR3 sequences were amplified from RNA transcripts. First-round RT-PCR of the TCR CDR3 relied on the HTBI primer set. TCRdb re-analysed the multiplex PCR reads in MiXCR, keeping a single row per CDR3 protein. Here the sample spans a few hundred thousand distinct CDR3 sequences, around 16% being singletons. Input material: blood. All receptors derive from a woman between 40 and 55 years old with Graves' ophthalmopathy.

This clonotype was picked up many times. CDR3 nucleotide sequence: TGTGCCAGCAGCTCGTGGCGGGGGCGGGGAGATACGCAGTATTTT. Its translation: CASSSWRGRGDTQYF. The chain carries TRBV11-2 and TRBJ2-3, with D possibly matching TRBD2 (7 bases). The V gene's germline CDR1 is SGHAT and CDR2 FQNNGV. V was trimmed by 4 bases and J by 5 bases, leaving 16 bases between them. The CDR3 covers 15 residues.

This clonotype was found a few times. The junction and the germline gene differ at one end; a read error may be behind it. This chain links TRBV28 with TRBJ2-1; D is undetermined. Per germline, CDR1 MDHEN and CDR2 SYDVKM. This CDR3 comprises 11 residues. CDR3 coding DNA: TGTGCCTGCAGTTCCTCTAATGAGCAGTTCTTC. It codes for CACSSSNEQFF.

The chain recombines TRBV7-9 with TRBJ2-5; 7 bases fit TRBD1. Germline trimming cut 2 bases from V and 0 bases from J; bases unmatched to any gene: 9. Looked up from germline, CDR1 is SEHNR and CDR2 is FQNEAQ (reference sequence). There are 17 residues in the CDR3. The CDR3 nucleotides read TGTGCCAGCAGCTTACCCCCGGGGACAGTGTACCAAGAGACCCAGTACTTC. Amino acid sequence: CASSLPPGTVYQETQYF. Full variable domain (rest looked up from reference TRBV7-9 and TRBJ2-5): DTGVSQNPRHKITKRGQNVTFRCDPISEHNRLYWYRQTLGQGPEFLTYFQNEAQLEKSRLLSDRFSAERPKGSFSTLEIQRTEQGDSAMYLCASSLPPGTVYQETQYFGPGTRLLVL.

This clonotype was observed a few times. CDR3 sequence reads: CSASGRNTGELFF. CDR3 bases: TGCAGTGCTAGCGGTAGGAACACCGGGGAGCTGTTTTTT. The V gene is TRBV20-1, the J gene TRBJ2-2; D remains unclear. CDR1 DFQATT and CDR2 SNEGSKA come from the germline V gene (reference sequence). V was trimmed by 3 bases and J by 1 base, leaving 6 bases between them. CDR3 length equals 13 residues.

This clonotype was recorded at least ten times. The genes are TRBV5-1 and TRBJ2-3, with a possible D match to TRBD2 (6 bases). The germline V and J ends were trimmed by 4 bases and 0 bases, with 24 bases remaining between them. CDR1 is SGHRS, CDR2 YFSETQ, per germline. The CDR3 has 19 amino acids. CDR3 amino acids: CASSPTHSAGQDSTDTQYF. The CDR3 DNA is TGCGCCAGCAGCCCCACCCACTCTGCGGGGCAGGATAGCACAGATACGCAGTATTTT.